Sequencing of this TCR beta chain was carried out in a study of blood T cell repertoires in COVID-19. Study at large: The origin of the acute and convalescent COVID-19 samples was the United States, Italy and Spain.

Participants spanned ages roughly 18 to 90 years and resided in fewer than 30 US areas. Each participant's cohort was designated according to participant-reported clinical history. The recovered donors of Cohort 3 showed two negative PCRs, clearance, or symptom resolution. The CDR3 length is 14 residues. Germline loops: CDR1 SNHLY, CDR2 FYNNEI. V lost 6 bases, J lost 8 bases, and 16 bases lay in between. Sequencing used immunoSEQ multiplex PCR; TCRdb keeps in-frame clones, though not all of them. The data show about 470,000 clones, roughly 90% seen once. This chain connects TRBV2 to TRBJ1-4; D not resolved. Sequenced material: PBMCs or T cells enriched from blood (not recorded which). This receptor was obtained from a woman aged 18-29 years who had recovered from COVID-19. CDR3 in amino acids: CASSGEADAEKLFF. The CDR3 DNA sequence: TGTGCCAGCAGCGGAGAAGCGGACGCAGAAAAACTGTTTTTT.